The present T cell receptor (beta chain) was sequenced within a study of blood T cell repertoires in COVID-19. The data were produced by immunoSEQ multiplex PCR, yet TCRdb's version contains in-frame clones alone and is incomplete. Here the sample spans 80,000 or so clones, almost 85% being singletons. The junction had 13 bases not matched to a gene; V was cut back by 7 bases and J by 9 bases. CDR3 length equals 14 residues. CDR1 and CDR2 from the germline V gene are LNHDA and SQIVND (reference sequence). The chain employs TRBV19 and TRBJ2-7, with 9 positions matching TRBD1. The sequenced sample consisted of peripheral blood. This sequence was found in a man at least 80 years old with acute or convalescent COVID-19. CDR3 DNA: TGTGCCAGTACCTCCGAGGGACAGGGTGTGGTGCAGTACTTC. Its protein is CASTSEGQGVVQYF.